Listed here are 32 T cell receptor beta chains from one sample, sequenced in a study of blood T cell repertoires in COVID-19. TCRdb's table, derived via immunoSEQ multiplex PCR, lists solely in-frame clones and lacks some. The sample holds under 300,000 clones; about 85% are singletons and the top ten take 3.6%. What was sequenced was peripheral blood. Receptors were obtained from a man aged 18 to 30 with active or convalescent COVID-19.

The genes are TRBV6-1 and TRBJ2-7; D gene ambiguous. The CDR3 has 13 residues. V gave up 2 bases and J gave up 2 bases, with 7 bases separating them. CDR1 and CDR2 (germline): MNHNS, SASEGT. The CDR3: CASSERVAYEQYF. CDR3 in DNA: TGTGCCAGCAGTGAACGGGTAGCCTACGAGCAGTACTTC.

This clone is a singleton in its sample. The CDR3 DNA reads as TGTGCCAGCAGCGTGCAGGGGTCTAATGAGCAGTTCTTC. This gives the protein CASSVQGSNEQFF. The chain combines TRBV9 with TRBJ2-1; tentatively, D is TRBD1 (6 bases). CDR3 length equals 13 residues. Germline V CDR1 and CDR2: SGDLS, YYNGEE. V lost 2 bases to trimming and J lost 7 bases, with 10 bases between them.

The rearrangement links TRBV5-1 to TRBJ2-1, with TRBD2 matching over 9 bases. The CDR3 consists of 15 residues. V was pared by 7 bases and J by 6 bases, with 11 bases of the junction left unmatched. Germline CDR1 SGHRS, CDR2 YFSETQ. The DNA for the CDR3 is TGCGCCAGCTCTAGCGGGGTTGGAGGGTCCAATGAGCAGTTCTTC. Protein product: CASSSGVGGSNEQFF.

This chain joins TRBV6-6 and TRBJ2-3; D is undetermined. The CDR3 consists of 13 residues. CDR1 is MNHNY and CDR2 is SVGAGI in the germline V gene (reference sequence). With 7 bases removed from V and 0 bases from J, the gap between germline ends came to 8 bases. Here the CDR3 reads CASTRSSTDTQYF. CDR3 nucleotide sequence: TGTGCCAGCACACGGTCTAGCACAGATACGCAGTATTTT.

V usage is TRBV28 and J usage is TRBJ1-5, with 10 nucleotides matching TRBD1. CDR3 length: 18 residues. Germline CDR1 is MDHEN and CDR2 is SYDVKM. Trimming at V came to 4 bases and at J to 3 bases, leaving 12 bases not matched to a gene. This CDR3 is CASSSPPGTGEANQPQHF. For the CDR3, the DNA is TGTGCCAGCAGTTCACCTCCCGGGACAGGGGAGGCCAATCAGCCCCAGCATTTT.

This chain links TRBV6-5 with TRBJ2-1, with 8 bases that match TRBD2. The ends lost 6 bases at V and 6 bases at J; junction bases unmatched: 7. CDR1 and CDR2 from the germline V gene are MNHEY and SVGAGI. This CDR3 is built from 14 residues. CDR3 residues: CASRDSGMINEQFF. The CDR3 nucleotides read TGTGCCAGCAGGGATAGCGGGATGATCAATGAGCAGTTCTTC.

The CDR3 region has the DNA TGTGCCAGTGGAGGGACGGGACAGTTCCTGAACACTGAAGCTTTCTTT. Its protein is CASGGTGQFLNTEAFF. V gene TRBV9 combines with J gene TRBJ1-1; 7 bases align to TRBD1. This CDR3 contains 16 residues. The V gene's germline CDR1 is SGDLS and CDR2 YYNGEE. V shed 8 bases and J 0 bases; nucleotides not matched to a gene: 13.

The rearrangement joins TRBV11-3 to TRBJ1-1, with 10 positions matching TRBD1. Germline lookup yields CDR1 SGHNT and CDR2 YENEEA. CDR3 size: 15 residues. V dropped 5 bases and J dropped 3; count of bases not matched to a gene: 6. CDR3 residues: CASSDRDRGDTEAFF. The CDR3 nucleotides are TGTGCCAGCAGCGATAGGGACAGGGGCGACACTGAAGCTTTCTTT.

The chain recombines TRBV24-1 with TRBJ2-5, with a weak D call TRBD1 (6 bases). CDR1 and CDR2 from the germline V gene are KGHDR and SFDVKD. V lost 4 bases and J lost 3, with 8 bases in between. The CDR3 runs to 13 residues. The DNA for the CDR3 is TGTGCCACCAGTGACTACAGGGAAGAGACCCAGTACTTC. Its translation is CATSDYREETQYF.

The rearrangement links TRBV27 to TRBJ1-2; 7 positions agree with TRBD1. The germline V gene encodes CDR1 MNHEY and CDR2 SMNVEV (reference sequence). V was clipped by 5 bases and J by 5 bases; unmatched bases: 14. The CDR3 spans 16 residues. The CDR3 DNA is TGTGCCAGCAGTCCGACCTCCAGGGGGATTAGATATGGCTACACCTTC. As protein: CASSPTSRGIRYGYTF.

This clone was counted a few times. This chain joins TRBV30 and TRBJ2-3; TRBD2 agrees at 11 bases. Germline lookup yields CDR1 GTSNPN and CDR2 SVGIG (reference sequence). The junction had 0 bases not matched to a gene; V was cut back by 4 bases and J by 3 bases. The CDR3 consists of 13 residues. The CDR3 DNA reads TGTGCCTGGACTAGCGGGAGGACAGATACGCAGTATTTT. As protein: CAWTSGRTDTQYF.

The chain couples TRBV6-5 to TRBJ2-7; TRBD2 aligns across 11 bases. From germline, CDR1 is MNHEY and CDR2 SVGAGI. The CDR3 is 16 amino acids. The V and J ends lost 4 bases and 4 bases, in that order; junction bases with no gene match: 9. The CDR3 DNA follows: TGTGCCAGCAGTTCTCTTTCTAGCGGGAGGATATACGAGCAGTACTTC. Encoded protein: CASSSLSSGRIYEQYF.

This clone was counted once. This chain links TRBV3-1 (or the pseudogene TRBV3-2) with TRBJ2-3, with 11 bases aligning to TRBD2. Germline loops: CDR1 LGHDT, CDR2 YNNKEL (reference sequence). The CDR3 is made up of 16 amino acids. Germline trimming cut 3 bases from V and 2 bases from J; bases unmatched to any gene: 4. The CDR3 region has the DNA TGTGCCAGCAGCCAGAAGACTAGCGGGAACACAGATACGCAGTATTTT. As protein: CASSQKTSGNTDTQYF.

This clone appeared once. The chain employs TRBV2 and TRBJ1-2; 7 nucleotides agree with TRBD1. Losses at the gene ends were 0 bases for V and 2 bases for J; bases not matched to a gene: 0. CDR1 and CDR2 (germline): SNHLY, FYNNEI. The CDR3 sequence is 14 residues long. The CDR3, as DNA: TGTGCCAGCAGTGAAGCGGGACAGAACTATGGCTACACCTTC. Translation gives CASSEAGQNYGYTF. Based on the CDR3 plus reference TRBV2 and TRBJ1-2, the full variable domain is EPEVTQTPSHQVTQMGQEVILRCVPISNHLYFYWYRQILGQKVEFLVSFYNNEISEKSEIFDDQFSVERPDGSNFTLKIRSTKLEDSAMYFCASSEAGQNYGYTFGSGTRLTVV.

The chain joins TRBV19 to TRBJ1-5; D is uncertain. This CDR3 is built from 14 residues. Germline loops: CDR1 LNHDA, CDR2 SQIVND (reference sequence). The V and J ends lost 3 bases and 6 bases respectively, with 12 bases between them. The CDR3 nucleotides read TGTGCCAGTAGTATTAGGCAATCGGGTCAGCCCCAGCATTTT. This translates into CASSIRQSGQPQHF.

The chain couples TRBV24-1 to TRBJ2-1, with TRBD2 matching 8 bases. The trim removed 10 bases at V and 10 bases at J, leaving 14 bases unmatched. Germline CDR1 is KGHDR and CDR2 is SFDVKD. This CDR3 has 14 amino acids. CDR3 in DNA: TGTGCCACTGAGCGCGCCGGGACTAGTAGGGAGCAGTTCTTC. This encodes CATERAGTSREQFF.

The V gene is TRBV6-2 or TRBV6-3, the J gene TRBJ1-5, with D possibly TRBD1 on 5 matching bases. V was trimmed by 0 bases and J by 3 bases, leaving 18 bases between them. The germline V gene encodes CDR1 MNHEY and CDR2 SVGEGT. The CDR3 covers 18 residues. This CDR3 reads CASSYSSQGELSNQPQHF. The CDR3 DNA sequence: TGTGCCAGCAGTTACTCGAGTCAGGGTGAGCTATCCAATCAGCCCCAGCATTTT.

The J gene is TRBJ1-1, the V gene TRBV12-3 or TRBV12-4; weak D call: TRBD1 (6 bases). Trimming shortened V by 2 bases and J by 3 bases, and 7 bases separated the two germline ends. This CDR3 has 13 residues. The CDR3: CASSLHRDTEAFF. In DNA, the CDR3 is TGTGCCAGCAGTTTACACAGGGACACTGAAGCTTTCTTT.

This chain uses TRBV11-2 with TRBJ2-3; TRBD1 matches at 8 bases. Germline CDR1 SGHAT, CDR2 FQNNGV. The CDR3 runs to 14 residues. The V gene end was trimmed by 3 bases and the J gene end by 2 bases; junction bases not matched to a gene: 1. CDR3 in DNA: TGTGCCAGCAGCTTCAGGGGGCCCACAGATACGCAGTATTTT. Translating gives CASSFRGPTDTQYF. Supplemented by reference TRBV11-2 and TRBJ2-3, the full variable domain reads EAGVAQSPRYKIIEKRQSVAFWCNPISGHATLYWYQQILGQGPKLLIQFQNNGVVDDSQLPKDRFSAERLKGVDSTLKIQPAKLEDSAVYLCASSFRGPTDTQYFGPGTRLTVL.

This chain links TRBV2 with TRBJ2-6; a weak D match, TRBD2 (6 bases). The ends were cut back, 6 bases at V and 0 bases at J, with 12 bases in the middle. The germline gives CDR1 SNHLY, CDR2 FYNNEI. The CDR3 loop spans 16 amino acids. CDR3 sequence reads: CASSRDLSSGANVLTF. The CDR3 region has the DNA TGTGCCAGCAGCCGGGACTTAAGCTCTGGGGCCAACGTCCTGACTTTC.

The J gene is TRBJ2-7, the V gene TRBV4-3, with a tentative D call TRBD1 (5 bases). The V gene lost 0 bases and the J gene lost 6 bases, with 12 bases spanning the gap. The length of the CDR3 is 14 residues. The germline CDR1 and CDR2 sequences are LGHNA and YSLEER. CDR3 in amino acids: CASSQDRGSFEQYF. The CDR3 DNA follows: TGCGCCAGCAGCCAAGATAGGGGTAGCTTCGAGCAGTACTTC.

This chain connects TRBV4-1 to TRBJ1-1; D is ambiguous. V shed 0 bases and J shed 1 base, with 15 bases lying between them. The CDR3 is 17 residues long. Germline V CDR1 and CDR2: MGHRA, YSYEKL. CDR3 protein: CASSQEGPAGTNTEAFF. The CDR3 coding sequence is TGCGCCAGCAGCCAAGAAGGTCCGGCGGGTACGAACACTGAAGCTTTCTTT.

The rearrangement links TRBV11-2 to TRBJ1-6, with 7 bases aligning to TRBD1. CDR1 is SGHAT and CDR2 is FQNNGV in the germline V gene. The CDR3 sequence is 16 residues long. J lost 6 bases, V lost 2 bases, and 7 bases had no gene match. In DNA form, the CDR3 reads TGTGCCAGCAGCTTAAACACGGGACAGCCTAATTCACCCCTCCACTTT. It yields the protein CASSLNTGQPNSPLHF. The variable domain in full, completed from reference TRBV11-2 and TRBJ1-6, reads EAGVAQSPRYKIIEKRQSVAFWCNPISGHATLYWYQQILGQGPKLLIQFQNNGVVDDSQLPKDRFSAERLKGVDSTLKIQPAKLEDSAVYLCASSLNTGQPNSPLHFGNGTRLTVT.

The chain links TRBV14 to TRBJ1-1; D is unresolved. CDR1 is SGHDN and CDR2 is FVKESK in the germline V gene. Trimming left V 5 bases short and J 5 bases short, with 12 bases between. This CDR3 has 13 residues. The CDR3: CASSKTEGTEAFF. The CDR3 DNA reads as TGTGCCAGCAGCAAAACAGAGGGTACTGAAGCTTTCTTT.

This sequence joins TRBV27 and TRBJ2-7; D is unclear. CDR3 length equals 13 residues. CDR1 and CDR2 from the germline V gene are MNHEY and SMNVEV (reference sequence). Trimming pared 5 bases from V and 0 bases from J, leaving 8 bases between. CDR3: CASSQVNSYEQYF. CDR3 sequence (DNA): TGTGCCAGCAGTCAGGTAAACTCCTACGAGCAGTACTTC.

V gene TRBV5-4 combines with J gene TRBJ1-3; D possibly corresponds to TRBD1 (5 bases). Germline V lookup: CDR1 SGHNT, CDR2 YYREEE (reference sequence). CDR3 size: 14 residues. V lost 1 base and J lost 2, with 7 bases in between. CDR3 region: CASSLQGTGNTIYF. The CDR3 nucleotides are TGTGCCAGCAGCTTGCAGGGAACTGGAAACACCATATATTTT.

This clone was picked up a small number of times. V and J are TRBV18 and TRBJ2-1; possibly TRBD1 for D (6 bases). The CDR3 consists of 19 residues. Trimming stripped 1 base from V and 1 base from J, with 20 bases between. Germline-derived CDR1 and CDR2 are KGHSH and LQKENI. As DNA, the CDR3 is TGTGCCAGCTCACCACGGGATCCGACAGGCCGTAGATCCTACAATGAGCAGTTCTTC. Residues: CASSPRDPTGRRSYNEQFF.

DNA for the CDR3: TGTGCCAGCAGCTTAGCAGTACAGGGGGGATACAATGAGCAGTTCTTC. Its translation: CASSLAVQGGYNEQFF. This rearrangement joins TRBV7-9 to TRBJ2-1, with TRBD1 identical over 8 bases. CDR1 and CDR2 (germline): SEHNR, FQNEAQ (reference sequence). The CDR3 length is 16 residues. V was clipped by 0 bases and J by 4 bases; unmatched bases: 5.

The chain is built from TRBV5-6 and TRBJ2-3, with a weak D call TRBD2 (5 bases). Trimming shortened V by 4 bases and J by 7 bases, and 19 bases separated the two germline ends. The CDR3 contains 15 residues. CDR1 is SGHDT, CDR2 YYEEEE, per germline. The CDR3 loop is CASSPSARSGYTQYF. CDR3 bases: TGTGCCAGCAGCCCCAGCGCAAGGAGCGGTTATACGCAGTATTTT.

This rearrangement joins TRBV19 to TRBJ2-2; TRBD2 agrees at 14 bases. The junction had 15 bases not matched to a gene; V was cut back by 4 bases and J by 5 bases. Germline V gene lookup returns CDR1 LNHDA and CDR2 SQIVND (reference sequence). The CDR3 loop spans 20 amino acids. Written as DNA, the CDR3 is TGTGCCAGTAGTACGACTCGACTAGCGGGAGGGGTGGAGAAAACCGGGGAGCTGTTTTTT. It codes for CASSTTRLAGGVEKTGELFF.

This chain uses TRBV19 with TRBJ2-4; 7 bases are a match to TRBD1. The germline CDR1 and CDR2 sequences are LNHDA and SQIVND (reference sequence). J gave up 3 bases and V 3 bases, and 11 bases lay outside the gene matches. CDR3 size: 17 residues. This CDR3 reads CASSIWPRQGDKNIQYF. CDR3 nucleotide sequence: TGTGCCAGTAGTATCTGGCCTCGACAGGGTGACAAAAACATTCAGTACTTC.

The table lists this clone with a few counts. The same CDR3 also results from other DNA sequences found in this sample. The V gene is TRBV6-5, the J gene TRBJ1-2; TRBD1 might be the D (6 bases). This CDR3 has 13 residues. Trimming cost V 0 bases and J 5 bases, with 7 bases left between them. Germline V gives CDR1 MNHEY, CDR2 SVGAGI. The CDR3 here is CASSYSGGYGYTF. The CDR3 region has the DNA TGTGCCAGCAGTTACTCAGGGGGATATGGCTACACCTTC.